These 14 T cell receptor beta chains came from one sample sequenced in a study of OX40 agonist ivuxolimab in advanced cancers. Library generation was performed with the immunoSEQ multiplex PCR assay. TCRdb mirrors the immuneACCESS table, restricted to in-frame sequences. Some clones are absent from its copies; in checked studies, under half trace to an unresolved V gene, and the reason for the others is unknown. For this sample there are some 76,000 clones; around four fifths appear just once. Of the sample, about 1.8% is held by the ten largest clones. The sample here was CD4+ or CD8+ T cells sorted from blood, taken in a trial of the OX40 agonist ivuxolimab. These receptors all stem from an adult with an advanced solid tumor such as melanoma, head and neck, liver or kidney cancer.

In its sample, this clone was seen once. J is TRBJ2-3 and V is TRBV15; possible D gene TRBD2, 6 bases. The germline V and J ends were trimmed by 1 base and 2 bases, with 7 bases remaining between them. CDR1 and CDR2 from the germline V gene are LNHNV and YYDKDF (reference sequence). This CDR3 contains 14 residues. The CDR3 DNA reads TGTGCCACCAGCAGAGGGGGGGTCACAGATACGCAGTATTTT. This translates into CATSRGGVTDTQYF.

This clone appeared a few times. The V and J genes are TRBV6-5 and TRBJ2-2; a possible D gene is TRBD2 (6 bases). The CDR3 is 15 amino acids. CDR1 MNHEY and CDR2 SVGAGI come from the germline V gene. The V end was cut by 8 bases, the J end by 2 bases, with 15 bases between. The CDR3 here is CASCFGGANTGELFF. CDR3 coding DNA: TGTGCCAGCTGCTTCGGGGGTGCAAACACCGGGGAGCTGTTTTTT.

On this clone: At the DNA level, this CDR3 is encoded by other sequences in the same sample as well. The rearrangement uses TRBV9 and TRBJ2-1; 9 nucleotides agree with TRBD1. From germline, CDR1 is SGDLS and CDR2 YYNGEE. V shed 4 bases, J shed 5 bases, and the junction held 4 bases outside the gene matches. CDR3 length: 14 residues. The CDR3 region has the DNA TGTGCCAGCAGCCCAGGACAGGGGAACAATGAGCAGTTCTTC. Translated, it gives CASSPGQGNNEQFF.

The rearrangement links TRBV14 to TRBJ1-4; D unclear. Trimming removed 1 base at V and 8 bases at J, with 20 bases between. The germline V gene has CDR1 SGHDN and CDR2 FVKESK. The length of the CDR3 is 17 residues. Here the CDR3 DNA reads TGTGCCAGCAGCCAAGGCACGATTGACGGGCTGAGAGAAAAACTGTTTTTT. Amino acids: CASSQGTIDGLREKLFF.

The rearrangement uses TRBV5-6 and TRBJ2-3; 8 positions match TRBD1. From germline, CDR1 is SGHDT and CDR2 YYEEEE. The length of the CDR3 is 16 residues. Trimming took 5 bases from V and 5 from J; bases not matched to a gene: 13. The CDR3 sequence: CASSPPPRTGLDTQYF. The CDR3 DNA reads as TGTGCCAGCAGTCCCCCCCCTAGGACAGGGCTAGATACGCAGTATTTT. The full variable domain, rest sourced from reference TRBV5-6 and TRBJ2-3, is DAGVTQSPTHLIKTRGQQVTLRCSPKSGHDTVSWYQQALGQGPQFIFQYYEEEERQRGNFPDRFSGHQFPNYSSELNVNALLLGDSALYLCASSPPPRTGLDTQYFGPGTRLTVL.

This clone was counted a single time. This chain uses TRBV7-9 with TRBJ2-2, with unresolved D. Trimming shortened V by 5 bases and J by 6 bases, and 13 bases separated the two germline ends. This CDR3 spans 14 amino acids. CDR1 is SEHNR and CDR2 is FQNEAQ in the germline V gene (reference sequence). CDR3 residues: CASSPVPPPGELFF. As DNA, the CDR3 is TGTGCCAGCAGCCCCGTCCCGCCACCCGGGGAGCTGTTTTTT. Full variable domain (outside the CDR3, taken from reference TRBV7-9 and TRBJ2-2): DTGVSQNPRHKITKRGQNVTFRCDPISEHNRLYWYRQTLGQGPEFLTYFQNEAQLEKSRLLSDRFSAERPKGSFSTLEIQRTEQGDSAMYLCASSPVPPPGELFFGEGSRLTVL.

This chain links TRBV21-1 with TRBJ2-1. TRBV21-1 is reported as a pseudogene. The CDR3 covers 17 residues. The CDR3 loop is CASSKEFRQSTYNEQFF. The CDR3 coding sequence is TGTGCCAGCAGCAAAGAGTTTCGGCAGAGTACTTACAATGAGCAGTTCTTC.

This chain uses TRBV2 with TRBJ2-1, with a tentative D call TRBD2 (7 bases). CDR3 length: 15 residues. V lost 5 bases, J lost 5 bases, and 16 bases lay in between. In germline, CDR1 is SNHLY, CDR2 FYNNEI. This chain's CDR3 is CASSYRGATNNEQFF. The CDR3 bases are TGTGCCAGCAGTTATCGGGGGGCTACCAACAATGAGCAGTTCTTC.

The V gene is TRBV9, the J gene TRBJ1-1, with D possibly TRBD1 on 6 matching bases. There are 16 residues in the CDR3. Deletions cut 4 bases from V and 10 bases from J, with 26 bases between. The germline gives CDR1 SGDLS, CDR2 YYNGEE. The CDR3 here is CASSLDDLTVGQGAFF. Here the CDR3 DNA reads TGTGCCAGCAGCCTCGACGACCTTACAGTGGGACAAGGAGCTTTCTTT.

The V gene is TRBV28, the J gene TRBJ1-2, with a weak D call TRBD1 (5 bases). The germline CDR1 and CDR2 sequences are MDHEN and SYDVKM. The ends were cut back, 5 bases at V and 4 bases at J, with 11 bases in the middle. The CDR3 is 13 residues long. CDR3 residues: CASSLPGGYGYTF. DNA of the CDR3: TGTGCCAGCAGTCTCCCCGGGGGCTATGGCTACACCTTC.

The V call is TRBV9, the J call TRBJ2-3, with 10 bases identical to TRBD2. CDR1 SGDLS and CDR2 YYNGEE come from the germline V gene. The length of the CDR3 is 15 residues. V shed 3 bases, J shed 4 bases, and the junction held 5 bases outside the gene matches. CDR3 DNA sequence: TGTGCCAGCAGCGCTAGCGGGGGCCTGCCAGATACGCAGTATTTT. As protein: CASSASGGLPDTQYF.

The gene calls are TRBV30 and TRBJ1-5; 7 bases map to TRBD1. CDR3 length equals 16 residues. Per the germline V gene, CDR1 is GTSNPN and CDR2 is SVGIG (reference sequence). Losses at the gene ends were 0 bases for V and 1 base for J; bases not matched to a gene: 6. The CDR3 spells CAWSVGDSGSNQPQHF. The CDR3 DNA is TGTGCCTGGAGTGTAGGGGACAGCGGGAGCAATCAGCCCCAGCATTTT.

This clone occurred once. The chain joins TRBV6-1 to TRBJ2-7; D uncertain. The CDR3 has 11 amino acids. Between the trimmed V and J ends, which lost 2 bases and 4 bases, there was a span of 3 bases. The germline V gene has CDR1 MNHNS and CDR2 SASEGT. The CDR3 nucleotides are TGTGCCAGCAGTGAAAAGTACGAGCAGTACTTC. Translated: CASSEKYEQYF.

This clone was observed a handful of times. The chain couples TRBV5-3 to TRBJ1-1, with D perhaps matching TRBD1 (5 bases). TRBV5-3 is flagged as an ORF with uncertain function. The V end lost 3 bases, the J end lost 1 base, and 22 bases lay between the germline ends. The CDR3 loop spans 18 amino acids. Written as DNA, the CDR3 is TGTGCCAGAAGCTGGGTAGGAGGGGCCTCCAATTCGAACACTGAAGCTTTCTTT. It encodes CARSWVGGASNSNTEAFF.